This entry is about one TCR beta chain. It was with unique molecular identifiers that the TCRbeta library was prepared. MiXCR was run by TCRdb on the PCR reads, yielding one entry per CDR3 protein. The table shows more than 500,000 distinct CDR3 sequences, with more than 9.5% occurring only once. The data stem from a study of T-cell reconstitution after alpha-beta-depleted transplantation in children. The V end lost 2 bases, the J end lost 3 bases, and 13 bases lay between the germline ends. The V gene's germline CDR1 is SGHTA and CDR2 FQGNSA. There are 16 residues in the CDR3. Sequences were derived from PBMCs, mostly from graft donor cells, sampled 180 days after TCRalphabeta/CD19-depleted stem cell transplant. The chain has TRBV7-2 and TRBJ1-4; a possible D gene is TRBD1 (6 bases). This TCR was sampled from a female patient aged 2-15 years who had a stem cell transplant for aplastic anemia, so the T cells may come from the graft donor. CDR3 coding DNA: TGTGCCAGCAGCTTATGGCCGGGACACGCTAATGAAAAACTGTTTTTT. This codes for CASSLWPGHANEKLFF.